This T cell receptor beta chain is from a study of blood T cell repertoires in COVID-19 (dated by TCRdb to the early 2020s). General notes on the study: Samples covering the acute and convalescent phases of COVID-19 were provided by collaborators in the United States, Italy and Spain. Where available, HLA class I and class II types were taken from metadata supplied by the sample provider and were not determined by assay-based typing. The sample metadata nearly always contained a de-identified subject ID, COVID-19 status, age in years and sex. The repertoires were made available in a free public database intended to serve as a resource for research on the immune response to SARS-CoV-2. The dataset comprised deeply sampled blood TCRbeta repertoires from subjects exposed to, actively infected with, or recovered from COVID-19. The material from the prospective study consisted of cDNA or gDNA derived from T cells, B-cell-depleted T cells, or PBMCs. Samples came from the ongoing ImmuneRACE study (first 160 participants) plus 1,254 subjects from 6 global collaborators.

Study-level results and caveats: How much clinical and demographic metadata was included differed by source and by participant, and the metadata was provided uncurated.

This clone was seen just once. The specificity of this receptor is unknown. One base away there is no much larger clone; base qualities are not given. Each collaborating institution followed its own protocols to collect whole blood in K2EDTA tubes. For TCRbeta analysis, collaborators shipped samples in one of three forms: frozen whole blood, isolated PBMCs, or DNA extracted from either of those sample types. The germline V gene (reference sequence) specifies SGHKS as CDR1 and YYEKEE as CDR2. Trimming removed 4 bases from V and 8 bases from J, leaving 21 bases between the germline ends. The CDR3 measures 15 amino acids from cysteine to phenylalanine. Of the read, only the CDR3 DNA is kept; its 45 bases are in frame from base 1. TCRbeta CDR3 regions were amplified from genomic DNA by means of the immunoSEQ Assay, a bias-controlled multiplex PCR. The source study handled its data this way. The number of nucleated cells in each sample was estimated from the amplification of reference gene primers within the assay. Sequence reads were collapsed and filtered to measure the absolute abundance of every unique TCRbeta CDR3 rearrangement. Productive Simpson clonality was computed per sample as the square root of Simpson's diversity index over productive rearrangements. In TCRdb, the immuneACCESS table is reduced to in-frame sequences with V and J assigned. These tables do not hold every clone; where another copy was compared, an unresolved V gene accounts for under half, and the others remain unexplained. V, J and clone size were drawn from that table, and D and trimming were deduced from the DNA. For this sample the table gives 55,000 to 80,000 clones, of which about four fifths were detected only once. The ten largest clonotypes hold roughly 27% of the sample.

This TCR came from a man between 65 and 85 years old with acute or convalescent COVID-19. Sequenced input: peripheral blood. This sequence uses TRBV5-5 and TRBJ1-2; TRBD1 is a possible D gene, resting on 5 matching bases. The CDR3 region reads CASSRGTPRAEGYTF. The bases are TGTGCCAGCAGCCGGGGGACCCCTAGGGCGGAAGGCTACACCTTC.